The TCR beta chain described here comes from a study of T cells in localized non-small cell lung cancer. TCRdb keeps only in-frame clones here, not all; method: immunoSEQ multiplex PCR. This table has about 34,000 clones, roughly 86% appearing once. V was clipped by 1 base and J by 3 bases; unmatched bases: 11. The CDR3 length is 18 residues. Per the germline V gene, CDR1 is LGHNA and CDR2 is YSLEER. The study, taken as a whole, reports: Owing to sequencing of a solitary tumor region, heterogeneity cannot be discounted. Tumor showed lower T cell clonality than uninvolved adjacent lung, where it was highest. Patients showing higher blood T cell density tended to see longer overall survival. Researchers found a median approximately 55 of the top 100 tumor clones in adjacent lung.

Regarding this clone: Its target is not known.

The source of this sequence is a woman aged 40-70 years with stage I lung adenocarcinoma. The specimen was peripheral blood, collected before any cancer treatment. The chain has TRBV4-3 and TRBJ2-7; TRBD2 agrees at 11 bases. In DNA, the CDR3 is TGCGCCAGCAGCCAAGGCCTCCCTAGCGGGGGGAAAAGCTACGAGCAGTACTTC. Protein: CASSQGLPSGGKSYEQYF.